This T cell receptor beta chain comes out of a study of identical twins. Germline CDR1 SQVTM, CDR2 ANQGSEA. The CDR3 has 10 amino acids. Trimming took 7 bases from V and 7 from J, leaving 10 bases between them. Whole-study findings and limits: Beta clonotypes that were abundant in cord blood contained fewer insertions, a pattern absent from memory repertoires. Excess low generation probability was seen in twin-shared out-of-frame alpha sequences. In beta out-of-frame sequences, the excess sharing between twins was weaker.

Using its own MiXCR run on the 5' RACE reads, TCRdb lists one record per CDR3 protein. Among about 530,000 distinct CDR3 sequences, nearly 15% were seen once, and the ten largest hold 0.35% to 0.45%. A remark on this clonotype: The antigen remains undetermined.

The same data also went into a second study, on yellow fever vaccine responses in identical twins.

This sequence joins TRBV29-1 and TRBJ1-1; D is perhaps TRBD1 (5 bases). The specimen was CD4+ T cells sorted from blood. The receptor comes from a young woman in good health. The CDR3 DNA is TGCAGCGCGGGGGGTGGTGAAGCTTTCTTT. Amino acids: CSAGGGEAFF.